This T cell receptor (beta chain) was identified in a study of shared clonotypes between healthy human individuals (dated by TCRdb to the early 2020s). Study-level background: Two women and a few men aged 18 to 49 years were included in the cohort. Per donor, three plates each were used for CD4 naive and CD4 memory, two for CD8 naive, and one for CD8 memory. To increase sequencing depth and limit assay-specific biases, TCR repertoire library preparation and sequencing were carried out by different laboratories using diverse techniques. To estimate repertoire size and how much clonotype sharing occurs between individuals, the study deeply sequenced the blood TCR repertoires of a handful of healthy adults. Per donor, leukapheresis produced somewhere between about 0.94 and 9.5 billion PBMCs. Broad study findings and their caveats: Rarefaction of sorted-subset datasets indicated incomplete sequencing despite the large sequencing depth. Sampling was limited to blood, and TCR repertoires in tissue likely differ from TCR repertoires in blood. Based on pairwise subsampling, the degree of clonotype sharing among donors was expected to be affected by sequencing depth. Across several donors, 5% to 6% of naive CD4, approximately 3.6% of naive CD8, under 2.5% of memory CD4, and about 0.44% of memory CD8 clonotypes were shared. Because the study included only a small number of donors, the genetic and exposure-history diversity represented was limited. Clonotypes shared by all four sorted-subset donors showed higher generation probabilities than non-shared clonotypes. Naive subsets generally had larger estimated clonotype richness than memory subsets.

The germline V gene (reference sequence) specifies MNHEY as CDR1 and SMNVEV as CDR2. The junction carries 24 bases between V and J, which are trimmed by 3 bases and 9 bases respectively. The CDR3, from cysteine to phenylalanine, totals 17 residues. The CDR3 DNA has 51 bases and is translated from base 1. TCR CDR3 regions were amplified from genomic DNA by multiplex PCR using the deep immunoSEQ assay. Extracted genomic DNA from each cell subset was distributed evenly across all wells of several immunoSEQ 96-well plates, and each plate was treated as a replicate. For sorted subsets, roughly 190 ng of genomic DNA, equivalent to around 31,000 T cell genomes, went into each replicate PCR. Purified libraries were measured with a Qubit 3.0 fluorometer, size-checked on a Bioanalyzer 2100, and measured again with the KAPA Library Quantification kit. Every immunoSEQ 96-well plate was sequenced on a separate single-read 150-cycle Illumina NextSeq 550 flow cell. The authors processed their data as follows. The immunoSEQ output contained only junctional sequences without quality scores, so filtering could not match that applied to full-length reads. To assign V/J genes and CDR3, sequences were annotated using PyIR, a Python wrapper for IgBLAST v1.9, with IMGT germline references. Reads with weak V/J assignments (E-value above 1e-6), missing CDR3, stop codons, out-of-frame junctions, or ambiguous translated residues were removed. A V3J clonotype was defined by an identical inferred V gene, J gene, and CDR3 amino acid sequence. Percentage overlap between repertoires was computed as shared unique clonotypes divided by the size of the smaller repertoire. RTK rarefaction, the Chao1 estimator, and Recon v2.1 estimates of unobserved clonotypes were used to assess repertoire richness. OLGA was used to compute generation probabilities for all TCRbeta clonotypes that the gDNA method yielded from a few donors. Imported from immuneACCESS, the table was reduced by TCRdb to in-frame sequences with V and J called. These copies leave out some clones; in studies compared against another copy, an unresolved V gene accounts for under half, and the cause of the remainder is not known. V and J calls plus clone size are reproduced from that table; the DNA served to infer D and trimming. Across this sample there are around 650,000 clones, with about 96% seen only once. The ten largest clones add up to 0.11% of the sample.

As concerns this clone: There is no known antigen for this receptor. Base qualities are not recorded, but no much larger clone differs from it by a single base.

CD8 naive samples consisted of CD45RO-negative cells that were positively selected for CCR7, yielding a CD45RA+CCR7+ population without TemRA cells. The donors were healthy, HIV-negative adults with no recently reported acute infections or vaccinations. Every donor was a Caucasian adult residing in Nashville, Tennessee, USA. Blood was obtained by leukapheresis, after which PBMCs were separated by Ficoll-Histopaque density gradient centrifugation and cryopreserved in liquid nitrogen vapor phase. Analytical flow cytometry was used to check the purity and quantity of every magnetically sorted T cell population. Genomic DNA was isolated from every sorted fraction and measured by UV absorbance on a Nanodrop 2000c.

The chain couples TRBV27 to TRBJ1-5, with the D gene not confidently named. The source of this sequence is a woman aged 25 to 39 in good health. Sequencing was carried out using naive CD8+ T cells sorted from blood. The cell subset or site label corresponds to: CD45RA+CCR7+. The CDR3: CASSLAGGLGSGRPQHF. The DNA sequence reads TGTGCCAGCAGTTTGGCGGGAGGATTGGGTTCTGGTAGGCCCCAGCATTTT.